These T cell receptor beta chains were read from a single sample in a study of shared clonotypes between healthy human individuals. Clones were read by immunoSEQ multiplex PCR, and TCRdb kept only the in-frame ones, dropping some. The data hold approximately 1.4 million clones, with approximately 98% observed a single time. Sequencing used naive CD4+ T cells sorted from blood. All receptors derive from a man in his thirties or forties in good health. Each CDR3 is given with its conserved first and last residue. D genes are given only for firm matches.

>TRBJ2-7|12|.|TRBV7-2
TGTGCCAGCAGCCACAGGGAAGGCGAGCAGTACTTC
CASSHREGEQYF
>TRBJ2-3|13|.|TRBV2
TGTGCCAGCAGTGAAGGGCGGAGCTATACGCAGTATTTT
CASSEGRSYTQYF
>TRBJ2-7|12|TRBD1|TRBV29-1
TGCAGCGTTGAAACAGGGGGGTACGAGCAGTACTTC
CSVETGGYEQYF
>TRBJ2-1|15|TRBD2|TRBV10-3
TGTGCCATCAGACCCGGGAGGGCTGGATCGAATGAGCAGTTCTTC
CAIRPGRAGSNEQFF
>TRBJ2-5|17|TRBD2|TRBV4-3
TGCGCCAGCAGCCAAGGCCCCCCCGCCGGGAGGGATGAGACCCAGTACTTC
CASSQGPPAGRDETQYF
>TRBJ2-1|14|.|TRBV28
TGTGCCAGCACCCTGGCGGGCGGAAACAATGAGCAGTTCTTC
CASTLAGGNNEQFF
>TRBJ1-3|10|.|TRBV21-1
TGTACAGACTCTGGAAACACCATATATTTT
CTDSGNTIYF
>TRBJ2-3|13|.|TRBV27
TGTGCCAGCAGTTCCCGCGGAACAGATACGCAGTATTTT
CASSSRGTDTQYF
>TRBJ2-7|14|TRBD2|TRBV10-3
TGTGCCACCCGGACTAGCGGGAGCACCTACGAGCAGTACTTC
CATRTSGSTYEQYF
>TRBJ2-7|14|.|TRBV5-6
TGTGCCAGCAGCTTGCGCGGGACAAACTACGAGCAGTACTTC
CASSLRGTNYEQYF
>TRBJ1-1|15|.|TRBV9
TGTGCCAGCAGCGTAGCCCCGGGACTGGACACTGAAGCTTTCTTT
CASSVAPGLDTEAFF